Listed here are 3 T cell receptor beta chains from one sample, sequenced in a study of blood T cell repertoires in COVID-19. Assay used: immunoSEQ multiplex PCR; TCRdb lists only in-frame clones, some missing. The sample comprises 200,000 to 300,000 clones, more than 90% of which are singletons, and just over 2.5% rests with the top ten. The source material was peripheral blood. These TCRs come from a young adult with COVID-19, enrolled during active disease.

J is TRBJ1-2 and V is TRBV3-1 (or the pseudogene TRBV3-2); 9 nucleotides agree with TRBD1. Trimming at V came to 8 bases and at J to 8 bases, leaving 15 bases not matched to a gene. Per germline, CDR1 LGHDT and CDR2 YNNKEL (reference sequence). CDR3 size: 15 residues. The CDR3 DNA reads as TGTGCCAGCGCACCTACGATCCGGACAGGGGTCGGCTACACCTTC. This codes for CASAPTIRTGVGYTF.

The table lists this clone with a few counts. This CDR3 reads CSVASGENTGELFF. The CDR3 DNA is TGCAGCGTGGCTAGCGGGGAGAACACCGGGGAGCTGTTTTTT. The V and J genes are TRBV29-1 and TRBJ2-2; TRBD2 agrees at 9 bases. Germline values: CDR1 SQVTM, CDR2 ANQGSEA. V was pared by 6 bases and J by 1 base, with 3 bases of the junction left unmatched. The CDR3 has 14 amino acids.

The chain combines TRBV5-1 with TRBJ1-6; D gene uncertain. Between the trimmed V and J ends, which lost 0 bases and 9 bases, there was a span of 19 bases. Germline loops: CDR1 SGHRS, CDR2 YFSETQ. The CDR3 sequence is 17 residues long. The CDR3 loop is CASSLGGSQLIFSPLHF. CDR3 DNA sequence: TGCGCCAGCAGCTTGGGAGGCAGCCAGTTAATTTTTTCACCCCTCCACTTT.